A selection of T cell receptor beta chains follows, all from one sample in a study of blood T cell repertoires in COVID-19. The assay was immunoSEQ multiplex PCR, and TCRdb's table has in-frame clones only and misses some. The data contain roughly 60,000 clones, about 86% of them seen just once; the ten biggest clones take up around 9.6%. The sample was peripheral blood. These receptors all stem from a man older than 75 with COVID-19, enrolled during active disease. CDR3s include the opening cysteine and the closing phenylalanine or tryptophan. The D gene is left open where the match is weak. Clone size is stated in some rows and not others, as once, few, many or a class when expanded.

>TRBD1|TRBV19|-|TRBJ1-2
CASRDRGTGPGYTF
TGTGCCAGTAGGGATAGAGGGACAGGGCCTGGCTACACCTTC
>TRBD1|TRBV10-3|-|TRBJ1-3
CAIGTGTNSGNTIYF
TGTGCCATCGGGACAGGGACGAACTCTGGAAACACCATATATTTT
>-|TRBV2|few|TRBJ2-5
CASSDRSRETQYF
TGTGCCAGCAGTGATAGGTCGAGGGAGACCCAGTACTTC
>TRBD2|TRBV6-6|-|TRBJ2-1
CASSPRLSSGSNYNEQFF
TGTGCCAGCAGTCCCCGCTTATCTAGCGGGAGTAACTACAATGAGCAGTTCTTC
>-|TRBV7-2|-|TRBJ2-2
CASSPGQNSGELFF
TGTGCCAGCAGCCCAGGACAGAACAGCGGGGAGCTGTTTTTT
>TRBD1|TRBV28|-|TRBJ2-7
CASSFDRGPREQYF
TGTGCCAGCAGTTTCGATAGGGGGCCTCGCGAGCAGTACTTC
>TRBD1|TRBV3-1/TRBV3-2|-|TRBJ2-7
CASSGTGQGSGEQYF
TGTGCCAGCAGCGGAACGGGACAGGGAAGTGGAGAGCAGTACTTC
>-|TRBV6-5|-|TRBJ1-5
CASGHRVLEPQHF
TGTGCCAGCGGTCACAGGGTCCTAGAGCCCCAGCATTTT
>-|TRBV11-3|-|TRBJ1-6
CASSLTYGNSPLHF
TGTGCCAGCAGCTTAACATACGGGAATTCACCCCTCCACTTT
>-|TRBV2|-|TRBJ1-5
CASTPGVDNQPQHF
TGTGCCAGCACTCCCGGGGTAGACAATCAGCCCCAGCATTTT
>TRBD2|TRBV4-1|-|TRBJ2-2
CASSQPGLANTGELFF
TGCGCCAGCAGTCAACCGGGACTAGCGAACACCGGGGAGCTGTTTTTT
>-|TRBV7-9|many|TRBJ2-3
CASSLIQGDTQYF
TGTGCCAGCAGCTTAATCCAGGGCGATACGCAGTATTTT
>TRBD1|TRBV13|-|TRBJ2-3
CASSPRQGSDTQYF
TGTGCCAGCAGCCCACGACAGGGGTCAGATACGCAGTATTTT
>TRBD1|TRBV18|-|TRBJ1-1
CASSPTGGTEAFF
TGTGCCAGCTCACCGACAGGGGGCACTGAAGCTTTCTTT
>-|TRBV20-1|-|TRBJ1-1
CSASPRTRLNTEAFF
TGCAGTGCTAGTCCGAGGACAAGGCTGAACACTGAAGCTTTCTTT
>-|TRBV2|once|TRBJ1-6
CASSEARRRLHF
TGTGCCAGCAGTGAAGCTAGGCGGAGGCTCCACTTT
>TRBD1|TRBV25-1|-|TRBJ1-1
CASSEVDREAFF
TGTGCCAGCAGTGAAGTAGACAGGGAGGCTTTCTTT
>TRBD2|TRBV6-5|-|TRBJ2-1
CATGLAGGEQFF
TGTGCCACCGGACTAGCGGGGGGTGAGCAGTTCTTC
>-|TRBV6-5|-|TRBJ1-1
CASSDNRNTEAFF
TGTGCCAGCAGCGACAACAGAAACACTGAAGCTTTCTTT
>TRBD1|TRBV29-1|-|TRBJ1-1
CSVIRDRGYTEAFF
TGCAGCGTAATCCGGGACAGGGGGTACACTGAAGCTTTCTTT
>-|TRBV2|-|TRBJ1-3
CASSLESTNTIYF
TGTGCCAGCTCCTTAGAAAGTACAAACACCATATATTTT
>TRBD2|TRBV7-9|-|TRBJ2-3
CASSRGGVQTDTQYF
TGTGCCAGCAGCCGGGGGGGTGTACAAACAGATACGCAGTATTTT
>-|TRBV9|-|TRBJ1-5
CASSSRGDWGTQHF
TGTGCCAGCAGCTCTCGGGGGGACTGGGGGACCCAGCATTTT
>-|TRBV5-5|-|TRBJ1-2
CASSLLGETSYTF
TGTGCCAGCAGCTTGCTCGGGGAGACGAGCTACACCTTC
>TRBD1|TRBV28|-|TRBJ1-6
CASTPGGGQRYNSPLHF
TGTGCCAGCACCCCCGGGGGGGGACAGAGATATAATTCACCCCTCCACTTT
>TRBD2|TRBV27|-|TRBJ2-1
CASSLFGRALRYNEQFF
TGTGCCAGCAGTTTATTCGGGAGGGCCCTCCGCTACAATGAGCAGTTCTTC
>-|TRBV5-1|-|TRBJ2-3
CASSPGASVVDTQYF
TGCGCCAGCAGCCCTGGGGCTAGCGTTGTAGATACGCAGTATTTT
>-|TRBV4-3|-|TRBJ2-7
CASSQNFPGFGSYEQYF
TGCGCCAGCAGCCAAAACTTCCCAGGGTTCGGATCCTACGAGCAGTACTTC
>-|TRBV6-1|-|TRBJ1-2
CASSEWGRLDNYGYTF
TGTGCCAGCAGTGAATGGGGCAGGTTGGATAACTATGGCTACACCTTC
>TRBD2|TRBV14|-|TRBJ2-3
CASSTRLAGIGTDTQYF
TGTGCCAGCAGCACCCGACTAGCGGGAATTGGAACAGATACGCAGTATTTT
>TRBD2|TRBV14|-|TRBJ2-4
CASSQDLPSGYGAKNIQYF
TGTGCCAGCAGCCAAGATCTCCCTAGCGGTTATGGGGCCAAAAACATTCAGTACTTC
>-|TRBV19|-|TRBJ2-5
CASSIGHRGATDQETQYF
TGTGCCAGTAGTATAGGTCATCGTGGGGCGACAGATCAAGAGACCCAGTACTTC
>TRBD1|TRBV28|-|TRBJ1-1
CASSPGTGHTEAFF
TGTGCCAGCAGCCCCGGGACAGGACACACTGAAGCTTTCTTT
>-|TRBV5-1|-|TRBJ1-2
CASSLGDSLDYGYTF
TGCGCCAGCAGCTTGGGTGACAGCCTCGACTATGGCTACACCTTC
>-|TRBV7-3|-|TRBJ1-6
CASSPSYNSPLHF
TGTGCCAGCAGCCCGTCCTATAATTCACCCCTCCACTTT
>-|TRBV18|-|TRBJ1-1
CASSPPGNEAFF
TGTGCCAGCTCACCGCCGGGTAATGAAGCTTTCTTT
>TRBD2|TRBV27|-|TRBJ2-1
CASSLSGTSGGWEQFF
TGTGCCAGCAGTTTATCGGGGACTAGCGGGGGGTGGGAGCAGTTCTTC
>-|TRBV9|-|TRBJ1-5
CASSVGHSNQPQHF
TGTGCCAGCAGCGTTGGCCATAGCAATCAGCCCCAGCATTTT
>-|TRBV28|-|TRBJ1-1
CASSLTDRYTRNTEAFF
TGTGCCAGCAGTTTAACCGACAGGTACACACGGAACACTGAAGCTTTCTTT
>-|TRBV30|-|TRBJ2-2
CAWSVPRGDTGELFF
TGTGCCTGGAGTGTACCGCGGGGAGACACCGGGGAGCTGTTTTTT
>TRBD1|TRBV6-6|-|TRBJ1-2
CASSYLDRGNGYTF
TGTGCCAGCAGTTACCTAGACAGGGGTAACGGCTACACCTTC
>-|TRBV19|-|TRBJ1-2
CASRPALEGLIGYTF
TGTGCCAGTAGGCCCGCGTTGGAGGGATTGATTGGCTACACCTTC
>-|TRBV3-1/TRBV3-2|-|TRBJ1-2
CASSQGRLNYGYTF
TGTGCCAGCAGCCAAGGCAGGCTTAACTATGGCTACACCTTC
>TRBD1|TRBV28|-|TRBJ1-5
CASISTDREGQPQHF
TGTGCCAGCATCTCAACGGACAGGGAGGGACAGCCCCAGCATTTT
>TRBD1|TRBV11-3|-|TRBJ1-6
CASSLGRGTGPGLDNSPLHF
TGTGCCAGCAGCTTAGGACGGGGGACAGGGCCCGGTTTAGATAATTCACCCCTCCACTTT
>-|TRBV7-9|-|TRBJ1-1
CASSLAGATEAFF
TGTGCCAGCAGCTTAGCGGGGGCGACTGAAGCTTTCTTT
>TRBD2|TRBV5-4|-|TRBJ2-1
CASSLAASGANEQFF
TGTGCCAGCAGCTTGGCGGCTAGCGGGGCCAATGAGCAGTTCTTC
>-|TRBV30|-|TRBJ1-2
CAWSPGGEYGYTF
TGTGCCTGGAGTCCCGGGGGAGAGTATGGCTACACCTTC
>-|TRBV5-1|once|TRBJ1-6
CASSLESSYNSPLHF
TGCGCCAGCAGCTTGGAGAGCTCCTATAATTCACCCCTCCACTTT
>-|TRBV25-1|-|TRBJ1-3
CASGAGSGNTIYF
TGTGCCTCAGGCGCCGGCTCTGGAAACACCATATATTTT
>TRBD1|TRBV28|few|TRBJ1-1
CASSAPGQGDTEAFF
TGTGCCAGCAGCGCCCCGGGGCAGGGGGACACTGAAGCTTTCTTT
>-|TRBV6-6|-|TRBJ1-6
CASSYSTDQGSPLHF
TGTGCCAGCAGTTACTCGACTGATCAGGGTTCACCCCTCCACTTT